A selection of T cell receptor beta chains follows, all from one sample in a study of T-cell memory formation after mild COVID-19. TCRdb passed the 5' RACE reads through MiXCR, listing each CDR3 protein once. Among about 320,000 distinct CDR3 sequences, 14% were seen once, and the ten largest hold approximately 22%. Sequenced input: PBMCs or a T cell subset sorted from them (not recorded which). These receptors all stem from a man aged 18 to 30 who had mild COVID-19 (a few samples of this study predate the infection). Cell type and time point are not known. Each CDR3 is given with its conserved first and last residue. The order of the fields is CDR3 protein, D gene, V gene. The D gene is left open where the match is weak.

CASSGGTGITDTQYF	TRBD1	TRBV5-5
CASSSQGPRSF	NA	TRBV11-2
CSASRTAPTNNEQFF	NA	TRBV20-1
CASSSPGQGSRGTF	TRBD1	TRBV7-6
CAISESTGYNSPLHF	NA	TRBV10-3
CASSPSWGNTDTQYF	NA	TRBV4-3
CASSLSLAGGLEETQYF	TRBD2	TRBV5-1
CSVEDALGRDGYTF	NA	TRBV29-1
CASSSPGTGAHGELFF	TRBD1	TRBV6-5
CASSLGQPSDTQYF	NA	TRBV11-3
CASSLAPGDTGELFF	NA	TRBV12-3/TRBV12-4
CSAMGGQNTEAFF	NA	TRBV20-1
CSVVAGDSHTEAFF	NA	TRBV20-1
CSARTSGGYNEQFF	TRBD2	TRBV20-1
CASSPIRTANTEAFF	NA	TRBV5-1
CASREGSTTSYEQYF	NA	TRBV2
CASSLSRGRVGELFF	TRBD1	TRBV27
CASSVLAGGVENIQYF	TRBD2	TRBV9
CASSLSRGGETQYF	NA	TRBV7-2
CASSQPPAGRGNGTDTQYF	NA	TRBV23-1
CSGLSGTQYF	NA	TRBV29-1
CSVDSGTDTQYF	NA	TRBV29-1
CASSATSGGASVTDTQYF	TRBD2	TRBV9
CSASIRQGEETQYF	TRBD1	TRBV20-1
CSARGPKTADTQYF	NA	TRBV20-1
CASQGGDEQFF	NA	TRBV7-9
CASSLDAGGGGYTF	NA	TRBV7-6
CASSFSGTANTEAFF	TRBD1	TRBV5-1
CASSLIGVEDTEAFF	NA	TRBV7-2
CSVADSRQETQYF	NA	TRBV29-1
CASSFNYNQPQHF	NA	TRBV7-3
CATSDARQGGEETQYF	NA	TRBV24-1
CASSQDRDSYEQYF	NA	TRBV4-2
CASSQDVGPQETQYF	NA	TRBV4-3
CASSLWQYNEQFF	NA	TRBV5-1
CSVERGRGSTDTQYF	NA	TRBV29-1
CASSPRTSKGDTQYF	TRBD2	TRBV4-2
CASSPSSGWSSPLHF	NA	TRBV3-1
CASSRLAGGWNEQFF	TRBD2	TRBV6-5
CASSLTRGNTEAFF	NA	TRBV7-2
CASSLEQNYGYTF	NA	TRBV7-6
CASSQVLDYEQYF	NA	TRBV12-3/TRBV12-4